This is a list of T cell receptor beta chains from one sample in a study of cytomegalovirus exposure and HLA in healthy donors. The assay was immunoSEQ multiplex PCR, and TCRdb's table has in-frame clones only and misses some. The table includes approximately 100,000 clones, around 84% detected once. Material: PBMCs. The receptors derive from a woman in her thirties or forties in good health and CMV-seropositive. Each CDR3 is given with its conserved first and last residue. D genes are given only for firm matches. For some rows the clone size is stated as once, few or many, or as a class when expanded; others skip it.

TRBV29-1	NA	NA	TRBJ2-6	CSVRGQAGANVLTF	TGCAGCGTCAGAGGGCAGGCTGGGGCCAACGTCCTGACTTTC
TRBV30	TRBD1	once	TRBJ1-2	CAWETGGDYGYTF	TGTGCCTGGGAAACAGGGGGCGACTATGGCTACACCTTC
TRBV15	TRBD2	NA	TRBJ2-3	CATSKLAGGVDTQYF	TGTGCCACCAGCAAACTAGCGGGAGGGGTGGATACGCAGTATTTT
TRBV9	NA	NA	TRBJ1-5	CASSVDGASNQPQHF	TGTGCCAGCAGCGTAGATGGGGCTAGCAATCAGCCCCAGCATTTT
TRBV6-5	NA	once	TRBJ2-7	CVSSYSEAREQYF	TGTGTCAGCAGTTACAGCGAGGCCCGCGAGCAGTACTTC
TRBV5-8	TRBD2	NA	TRBJ2-3	CASSLVLARGGRYTDTQYF	TGTGCCAGCAGCTTGGTTCTTGCCCGGGGCGGGAGATACACAGATACGCAGTATTTT
TRBV27	TRBD1	few	TRBJ1-2	CASSTDRVYGYTF	TGTGCCAGCAGTACGGACAGGGTCTATGGCTACACCTTC
TRBV7-9	NA	NA	TRBJ1-2	CVAGVTDYGYTF	TGTGTCGCAGGGGTAACGGACTATGGCTACACCTTC
TRBV7-9	TRBD2	NA	TRBJ2-5	CASSSTSGNLWKTQYF	TGTGCCAGCAGCTCTACTAGCGGGAATTTGTGGAAGACCCAGTACTTC
TRBV6-1	NA	medium-sized	TRBJ2-3	CASSEATENTDTQYF	TGTGCCAGCAGTGAAGCGACAGAAAACACAGATACGCAGTATTTT
TRBV2	NA	NA	TRBJ2-1	CANSEDSYNEQFF	TGTGCCAACTCGGAGGATTCCTACAATGAGCAGTTCTTC
TRBV5-1	NA	NA	TRBJ2-2	CASSLSTNTGELFF	TGCGCCAGCAGCTTGTCAACGAACACCGGGGAGCTGTTTTTT
TRBV5-1	NA	NA	TRBJ2-5	CASSLGTVEETQYF	TGCGCCAGCAGCTTGGGGACAGTAGAAGAGACCCAGTACTTC
TRBV21-1	NA	NA	TRBJ2-1	CASSAQVEHEQFF	TGTGCCAGCAGCGCCCAAGTAGAGCATGAGCAGTTCTTC
TRBV27	NA	NA	TRBJ2-7	CASSLVWQGSSYF	TGTGCCAGCAGTTTAGTCTGGCAGGGCAGTTCGTACTTC
TRBV7-9	NA	NA	TRBJ2-7	CASSPPAAQGPYEQYF	TGTGCCAGCAGCCCCCCGGCGGCCCAAGGCCCCTACGAGCAGTACTTC
TRBV2	TRBD1	NA	TRBJ1-2	CASTLQGASYGYTF	TGTGCCAGTACTTTACAGGGGGCTAGCTATGGCTACACCTTC
TRBV5-1	NA	NA	TRBJ1-3	CASSFPGVSSGNTIYF	TGCGCCAGCAGCTTCCCGGGGGTTAGCTCTGGAAACACCATATATTTT